A selection of T cell receptor beta chains follows, all from one sample in a study of cytomegalovirus exposure and HLA in healthy donors. The data were produced by immunoSEQ multiplex PCR, yet TCRdb's version contains in-frame clones alone and is incomplete. Of 200,000 or so clones detected, 82% appear once; the ten largest clones hold 6.5%. Specimen: PBMCs. Receptors were obtained from a woman aged 45-65 years in good health and CMV-seropositive. Each CDR3 is given with its conserved first and last residue. The D gene is left open where the match is weak. Size values are once, few and many counts, or a class for expanded clones, and some rows have none.

TRBV5-1	TRBJ2-1	.	.	TGCGCCAGCAGCTTGTCCCCCGGGAGAGTGGGTGAGCAGTTCTTC	CASSLSPGRVGEQFF
TRBV5-4	TRBJ1-2	.	.	TGTGCCAGCAGCTCCTGGGGCGGGACGGCTGTCTACGGCTACACCTTC	CASSSWGGTAVYGYTF
TRBV2	TRBJ2-7	.	.	TGTGCCAGCAGTGAAGGGGTGGAGGCTGGGCACTTC	CASSEGVEAGHF
TRBV18	TRBJ1-1	.	.	TGTGCCAGCTCACCGGTCGTTTCGAAACAGGGCACTGAAGCTTTCTTT	CASSPVVSKQGTEAFF
TRBV5-5	TRBJ2-4	.	TRBD1	TGTGCCAGCAGCTTGGATCGGGACAGGGCCAAAAACATTCAGTACTTC	CASSLDRDRAKNIQYF
TRBV2	TRBJ2-4	.	TRBD2	TGTGCCAGCAACGGACTAGCGCTTCAGTACTTC	CASNGLALQYF
TRBV10-3	TRBJ2-1	few	TRBD2	TGTGCCATCAGTGAACAAGCGGGATCCTACAATGAGCAGTTCTTC	CAISEQAGSYNEQFF
TRBV5-6	TRBJ2-6	.	.	TGTGCCAGCAGCTTGTTGGCAGGGGCCCTCTCTGGGGCCAACGTCCTGACTTTC	CASSLLAGALSGANVLTF
TRBV6-1	TRBJ2-7	.	TRBD2	TGTGCCAGCAGTGCCTCCGGGACTAGCGGGGGCCGGCCCTACGAGCAGTACTTC	CASSASGTSGGRPYEQYF
TRBV6-5	TRBJ2-2	.	.	TGTGCCAGCAGTTACGTACAGGTCTCGAACACCGGGGAGCTGTTTTTT	CASSYVQVSNTGELFF
TRBV11-2	TRBJ2-7	.	TRBD2	TGTGCCAGCAGCCCGGGACTAGCGGGGAGCTACGAGCAGTACTTC	CASSPGLAGSYEQYF
TRBV28	TRBJ2-7	.	.	TGTGCCAGCACGTCGGGGTCAAGGACCTACGAGCAGTACTTC	CASTSGSRTYEQYF
TRBV4-3	TRBJ1-6	.	.	TGCGCCAGCAGCCCCCGACCTGGAGATAATTCACCCCTCCACTTT	CASSPRPGDNSPLHF
TRBV27	TRBJ1-2	.	.	TGTGCCAGCAGTTTATCGGGGGGGCAGGGTGGCTACACCTTC	CASSLSGGQGGYTF
TRBV11-2	TRBJ2-5	.	TRBD1	TGTGCCAGCAGCCAAGAGGGACAGGGGGCGGGGGAGACCCAGTACTTC	CASSQEGQGAGETQYF
TRBV25-1	TRBJ2-2	.	.	TGTGCCAGCAGTGAAAGAGGAATAAACACCGGGGAGCTGTTTTTT	CASSERGINTGELFF
TRBV30	TRBJ2-5	.	.	TGTGCCTGGACTGCAGGGAAAGTGTGGGAGACCCAGTACTTC	CAWTAGKVWETQYF
TRBV28	TRBJ2-7	.	.	TGTGCCAGCAGCGGCGGGGCGGGCTATGAGTACGAGCAGTACTTC	CASSGGAGYEYEQYF
TRBV18	TRBJ2-2	.	.	TGTGCCAGCTCACCCAGATCCCCCGGGGAGCTGTTTTTT	CASSPRSPGELFF
TRBV6-1	TRBJ1-2	few	.	TGTGCCACCCGATCAACAGGGTCAGGGGGCTACACCTTC	CATRSTGSGGYTF
TRBV19	TRBJ2-5	.	.	TGTGCCAGTAGATCGGCCGAGGTTTCGGAGACCCAGTACTTC	CASRSAEVSETQYF
TRBV6-5	TRBJ1-2	.	TRBD1	TGTGCCAGCAGTGCGGGACAGCTTTATCTATTTGGCTACACCTTC	CASSAGQLYLFGYTF